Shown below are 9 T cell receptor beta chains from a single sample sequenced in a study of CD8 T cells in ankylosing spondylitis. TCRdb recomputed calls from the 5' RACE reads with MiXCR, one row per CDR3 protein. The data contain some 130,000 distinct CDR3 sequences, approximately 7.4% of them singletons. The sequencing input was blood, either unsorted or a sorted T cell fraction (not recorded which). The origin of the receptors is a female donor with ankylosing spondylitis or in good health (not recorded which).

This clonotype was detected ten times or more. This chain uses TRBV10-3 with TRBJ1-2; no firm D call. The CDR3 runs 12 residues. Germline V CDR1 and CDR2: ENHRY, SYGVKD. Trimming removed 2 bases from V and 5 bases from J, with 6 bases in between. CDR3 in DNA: TGTGCCATCAGTGAGGGGAAGTATGGCTACACCTTC. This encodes CAISEGKYGYTF.

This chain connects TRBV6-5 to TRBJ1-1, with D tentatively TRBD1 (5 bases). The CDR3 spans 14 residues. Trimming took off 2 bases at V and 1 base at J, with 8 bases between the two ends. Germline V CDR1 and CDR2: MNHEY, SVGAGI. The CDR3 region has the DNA TGTGCCAGCAGTTACGCGGGGCAGAACACTGAAGCTTTCTTT. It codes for CASSYAGQNTEAFF.

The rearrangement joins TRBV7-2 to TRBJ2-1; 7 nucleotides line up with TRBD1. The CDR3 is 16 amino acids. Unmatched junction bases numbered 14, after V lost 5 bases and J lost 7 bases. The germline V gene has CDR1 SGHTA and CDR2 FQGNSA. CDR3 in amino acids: CASSPVGWAGGNEQFF. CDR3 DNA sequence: TGTGCCAGCAGCCCGGTGGGGTGGGCAGGGGGTAATGAGCAGTTCTTC.

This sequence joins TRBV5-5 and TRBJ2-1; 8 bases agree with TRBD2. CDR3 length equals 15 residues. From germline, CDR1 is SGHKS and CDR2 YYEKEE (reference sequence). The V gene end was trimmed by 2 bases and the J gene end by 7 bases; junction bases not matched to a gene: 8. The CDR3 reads CASSFSGGFDNEQFF. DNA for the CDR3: TGTGCCAGCAGCTTCAGCGGGGGATTCGATAATGAGCAGTTCTTC.

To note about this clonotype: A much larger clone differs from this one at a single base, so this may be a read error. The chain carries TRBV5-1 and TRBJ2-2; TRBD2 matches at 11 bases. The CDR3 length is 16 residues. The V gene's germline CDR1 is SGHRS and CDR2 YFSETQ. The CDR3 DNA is TGCGCCAGCAGCTTGGCGGGACTAGCGGAAACCGAGGAGCTGTTTTTT. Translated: CASSLAGLAETEELFF.

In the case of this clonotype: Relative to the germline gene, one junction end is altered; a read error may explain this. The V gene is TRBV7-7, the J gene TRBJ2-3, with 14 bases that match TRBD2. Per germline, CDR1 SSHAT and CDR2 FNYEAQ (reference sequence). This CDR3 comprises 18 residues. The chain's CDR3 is CASSLVRLAGGHGDTQYF. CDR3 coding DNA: TGTGCTAGCAGCTTAGTTCGACTAGCGGGGGGGCATGGAGATACGCAGTATTTT.

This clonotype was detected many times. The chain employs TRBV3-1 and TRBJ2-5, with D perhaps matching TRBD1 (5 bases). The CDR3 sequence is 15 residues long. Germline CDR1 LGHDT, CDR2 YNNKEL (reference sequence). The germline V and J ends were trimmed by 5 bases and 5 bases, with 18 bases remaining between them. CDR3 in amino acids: CASSTRGSGLETQYF. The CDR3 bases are TGTGCCAGCAGCACACGTGGATCAGGGTTGGAGACCCAGTACTTC.

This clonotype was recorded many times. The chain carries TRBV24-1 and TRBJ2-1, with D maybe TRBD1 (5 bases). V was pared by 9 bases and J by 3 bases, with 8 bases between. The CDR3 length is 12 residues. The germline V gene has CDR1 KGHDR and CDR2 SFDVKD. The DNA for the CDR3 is TGTGCCACCCAGGGTATCTACAATGAGCAGTTCTTC. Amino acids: CATQGIYNEQFF.

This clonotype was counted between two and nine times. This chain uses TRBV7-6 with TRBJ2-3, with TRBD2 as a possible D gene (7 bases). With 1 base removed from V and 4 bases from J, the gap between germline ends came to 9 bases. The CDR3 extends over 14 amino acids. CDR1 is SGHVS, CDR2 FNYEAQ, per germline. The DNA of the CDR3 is TGTGCCAGCAGCTTAGGCGGGGGCGCAGATACGCAGTATTTT. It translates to CASSLGGGADTQYF.